The rows below give T cell receptor beta chains drawn from one sample of a study of beta chain features in type 1 diabetes. Produced via immunoSEQ multiplex PCR; TCRdb's table is partial and in-frame only. Found here are fewer than 400,000 clones, around 9% of them singletons; the top ten hold approximately 1%. Specimen: central memory CD4+ T cells from blood. The receptors derive from a man aged 25-45 years with type 1 diabetes. Each CDR3 is given with its conserved first and last residue. The D gene is left open where the match is weak. Clone size, where shown, is once, few, many, or a class for clones that have expanded.

>-|-|TRBV6-5|TRBJ2-3
TGTGCCAGCAGTGGGAGGTCCTGGACAGATACGCAGTATTTT
CASSGRSWTDTQYF
>TRBD1|-|TRBV30|TRBJ2-7
TGTGCCTGGAGTGAGACAGGGGACGAGCAGTACTTC
CAWSETGDEQYF
>-|few|TRBV25-1|TRBJ2-5
TGTGCCAGCAGTGATCCGGGAGAGAGCCTACAAGAGACCCAGTACTTC
CASSDPGESLQETQYF
>TRBD1|-|TRBV9|TRBJ2-2
TGTGCCAGCAGCGTAGGTGCAGGGGGCACCGGGGAGCTGTTTTTT
CASSVGAGGTGELFF
>-|few|TRBV5-1|TRBJ2-5
TGCGCCAGCAGCTTGATGGGGGGAGAGACCCAGTACTTC
CASSLMGGETQYF
>-|-|TRBV18|TRBJ2-6
TGTGCCAGCTCACCACCGGGGCAAGGGGCCAACGTCCTGACTTTC
CASSPPGQGANVLTF
>TRBD2|few|TRBV7-2|TRBJ2-3
TGTGCCAGCAGGCTAGCGGGGGGGCCTTCAGATACGCAGTATTTT
CASRLAGGPSDTQYF
>-|few|TRBV19|TRBJ1-3
TGTGCCAGCGCTACTCGGGTGGAAGGAAACACCATATATTTT
CASATRVEGNTIYF
>TRBD1|-|TRBV6-6|TRBJ1-3
TGTGCCAGCAGTTACGGGGACAGTTTCTCTGGAAACACCATATATTTT
CASSYGDSFSGNTIYF
>-|few|TRBV7-2|TRBJ1-4
TGTGCCAGCAGCTTAGACGGCAGGGTCGAAGAAAAACTGTTTTTT
CASSLDGRVEEKLFF
>TRBD1|-|TRBV28|TRBJ2-1
TGTGCCAGCAGTCTTCCGACAGGGATAGACAATGAGCAGTTCTTC
CASSLPTGIDNEQFF
>-|many|TRBV19|TRBJ2-2
TGTGCCAGTAGTATCCGGGGGGCCACCGGGGAGCTGTTTTTT
CASSIRGATGELFF
>-|few|TRBV4-3|TRBJ2-3
TGCGCCAGCAGCCAAGTTTTAGCGGCCCCCGAGACGCAGTATTTT
CASSQVLAAPETQYF
>-|few|TRBV29-1|TRBJ1-1
TGCAGCGTTACTCAGGGGAGCGCTGAAGCTTTCTTT
CSVTQGSAEAFF
>-|-|TRBV7-9|TRBJ1-6
TGTGCCAGCAGCTCCCCAGATTCACCCCTCCACTTT
CASSSPDSPLHF
>-|-|TRBV7-2|TRBJ1-2
TGTGCCAGCAGCTCCCTGGGGATGCGCCCTAACTATGGCTACACCTTC
CASSSLGMRPNYGYTF
>TRBD2|few|TRBV2|TRBJ2-4
TGTGCCAGCAGTGAACGGGGGGGGCTAGCGGGGGCCGGGAAAAACATTCAGTACTTC
CASSERGGLAGAGKNIQYF
>-|-|TRBV15|TRBJ1-1
TGTGCCACCAGCAGAGGTGCCCAGTTGGACACTGAAGCTTTCTTT
CATSRGAQLDTEAFF
>-|-|TRBV7-9|TRBJ2-5
TGTGCCAGCAGCCCCCTGCGAGGGGGGCAAGAGACCCAGTACTTC
CASSPLRGGQETQYF
>-|-|TRBV29-1|TRBJ2-1
TGCAGCGTTGAACCCCCAGGGTCTGAGCAGTTCTTC
CSVEPPGSEQFF
>-|-|TRBV4-3|TRBJ1-1
TGCGCCAGCAGCCAAGACGTCATCGGGGCGGTGAACACTGAAGCTTTCTTT
CASSQDVIGAVNTEAFF
>-|few|TRBV11-2|TRBJ2-1
TGTGCCAGCAGCTTTGACAGATCCAATGAGCAGTTCTTC
CASSFDRSNEQFF
>-|few|TRBV19|TRBJ2-2
TGTGCCAGTAGTTTGGCCGGGGAGCTGTTTTTT
CASSLAGELFF
>-|-|TRBV6-1|TRBJ2-4
TGTGCCAGCACTTCTATAGCCAAAAACATTCAGTACTTC
CASTSIAKNIQYF
>-|few|TRBV2|TRBJ2-2
TGTGCCAGCAGTGATACAGGGGGGGCCGGGGAGCTGTTTTTT
CASSDTGGAGELFF
>-|few|TRBV10-3|TRBJ1-2
TGTGCCACCAATGAGGGACCGAGTAGTGGTGGCTACACCTTC
CATNEGPSSGGYTF
>TRBD1|few|TRBV27|TRBJ1-5
TGTGCCAGCAGTTTCATGACAGGGGGCAATCAGCCCCAGCATTTT
CASSFMTGGNQPQHF
>TRBD1|few|TRBV11-2|TRBJ2-7
TGTGCCAGCAGCCAACTACGGACAGGGGAGTACGAGCAGTACTTC
CASSQLRTGEYEQYF
>TRBD1|-|TRBV5-1|TRBJ2-1
TGCGCCAGCCACCAAGGGACAGGGATCAATGAGCAGTTCTTC
CASHQGTGINEQFF
>TRBD1|-|TRBV5-4|TRBJ1-2
TGTGCCAGCAGCTGGGGACAGGGTCTAGGCTATGGCTACACCTTC
CASSWGQGLGYGYTF
>TRBD1|few|TRBV2|TRBJ1-2
TGTGCCAGCAGTGAACAGGGACAGGGCCCTGGCTACACCTTC
CASSEQGQGPGYTF
>-|-|TRBV9|TRBJ1-6
TGTGCCAGCGACGGATTTAATTCACCCCTCCACTTT
CASDGFNSPLHF
>TRBD1|few|TRBV18|TRBJ2-2
TGTGCCAGCTCATCAATGACAGGGATATCCGGGGAGCTGTTTTTT
CASSSMTGISGELFF
>-|few|TRBV6-5|TRBJ2-7
TGTGCCAGCAGTTATAGAGGGGACGGCCCCTACGAGCAGTACTTC
CASSYRGDGPYEQYF
>TRBD1|few|TRBV6-6|TRBJ1-1
TGTGCCAGCATCCCACAGGGGGCGGGTGAAGCTTTCTTT
CASIPQGAGEAFF
>-|-|TRBV6-5|TRBJ1-1
TGTGCCAGCAGTCCTGACAGAAGTATCGTGGAAGCTTTCTTT
CASSPDRSIVEAFF
>-|-|TRBV6-5|TRBJ2-1
TGTGCCAGCAGTTCGGGGGATCGCGTTGAGCAGTTCTTC
CASSSGDRVEQFF
>TRBD2|-|TRBV28|TRBJ2-1
TGTGCCACCCAACCCCCGGGGGGTAAGTCCTACAATGAGCAGTTCTTC
CATQPPGGKSYNEQFF
>-|few|TRBV28|TRBJ2-7
TGTGCCAGCAGTCTCATGGGGGGAGTGAATTACGAGCAGTACTTC
CASSLMGGVNYEQYF
>-|few|TRBV5-1|TRBJ2-3
TGCGCCAGCAGCTTGGGACGACCCACAGATACGCAGTATTTT
CASSLGRPTDTQYF
>-|many|TRBV7-9|TRBJ1-1
TGTGCCAGCAGCAACACTGAAGCTTTCTTT
CASSNTEAFF
>TRBD2|few|TRBV7-2|TRBJ2-1
TGTGCCAGCAGCACCGGGGGGAGCGGCTCCTACAATGAGCAGTTCTTC
CASSTGGSGSYNEQFF
>TRBD2|-|TRBV5-1|TRBJ2-5
TGCGCCAGCAGCCCTCGGACTAGTCGAGAGACCCAGTACTTC
CASSPRTSRETQYF
>-|-|TRBV5-6|TRBJ1-4
TGTGCCAGCAGCTTGAAGGAAACTAATGAAAAACTGTTTTTT
CASSLKETNEKLFF
>-|-|TRBV9|TRBJ2-7
TGTGCCAGCAGCGGGGGGGAGACCCCGGGCTACGAGCAGTACTTC
CASSGGETPGYEQYF
>TRBD1|few|TRBV28|TRBJ1-1
TGTGCCAGCAGCCCCTTGGAGGGGGCGGTGGGGGCTGAAGCTTTCTTT
CASSPLEGAVGAEAFF
>-|few|TRBV30|TRBJ2-7
TGTGCCCGAGGGGGGGTTACCTACGAGCAGTACTTC
CARGGVTYEQYF
>-|-|TRBV28|TRBJ1-5
TGTGCGAGTAACGGGGCAGCCCGTAGCCAGCCCCAGCATTTT
CASNGAARSQPQHF
>-|-|TRBV12-5|TRBJ2-7
TGTGCTAGTGGTTTGGCAAGGGTGAACGAGCAGTACTTC
CASGLARVNEQYF
>-|-|TRBV6-5|TRBJ2-7
TGTGCCAGCAGAGTCAGGTCAGGGGAATACGAGCAGTACTTC
CASRVRSGEYEQYF
>TRBD2|-|TRBV4-2|TRBJ2-4
TGTGCCAGCAGCCAAGATCTAAACGGGGGGGCCTTAGCCAAAAACATTCAGTACTTC
CASSQDLNGGALAKNIQYF
>-|-|TRBV7-2|TRBJ1-2
TGTGCCAGCAGCTCACCAAATGGCTACACCTTC
CASSSPNGYTF
>TRBD2|-|TRBV5-1|TRBJ2-5
TGCGCCAGCAGCGCCGGGCGGGGGAACCAAGAGACCCAGTACTTC
CASSAGRGNQETQYF
>TRBD1|many|TRBV7-9|TRBJ1-4
TGTGCCAGCAGCACGGAGGGGGCGCTTCCTAATGAAAAACTGTTTTTT
CASSTEGALPNEKLFF
>-|few|TRBV29-1|TRBJ2-3
TGCAGCGTCAGGGGTCCGGCAGATACGCAGTATTTT
CSVRGPADTQYF
>-|once|TRBV9|TRBJ1-1
TGTGCCAGCAGCGTAGCCTCGAACACTGAAGCTTTCTTT
CASSVASNTEAFF
>-|few|TRBV29-1|TRBJ1-3
TGCAGCGCTGGAATCGACACCATATATTTT
CSAGIDTIYF